Below are 21 T cell receptor beta chains sequenced from a single sample in a study of OX40 agonist ivuxolimab in advanced cancers. Assay: immunoSEQ multiplex PCR; the TCRdb copy retains only in-frame clones and omits some. The table records nearly 60,000 clones, 70% to 90% of them present only once. Sample: CD4+ or CD8+ T cells sorted from blood, taken in a trial of the OX40 agonist ivuxolimab. The receptor set was obtained from an adult with an advanced solid tumor such as melanoma, head and neck, liver or kidney cancer.

The chain links TRBV5-1 to TRBJ2-5; 10 bases are shared with TRBD2. V lost 6 bases to trimming and J lost 3 bases; unmatched junction nucleotides: 8. CDR3 size: 15 residues. Germline CDR1 SGHRS, CDR2 YFSETQ. The chain's CDR3 is CASTRGTSVKETQYF. DNA for the CDR3: TGCGCCAGCACAAGGGGGACTAGCGTCAAAGAGACCCAGTACTTC. The complete variable domain, with remaining parts taken from reference TRBV5-1 and TRBJ2-5, reads KAGVTQTPRYLIKTRGQQVTLSCSPISGHRSVSWYQQTPGQGLQFLFEYFSETQRNKGNFPGRFSGRQFSNSRSEMNVSTLELGDSALYLCASTRGTSVKETQYFGPGTRLLVL.

The chain is built from TRBV5-1 and TRBJ1-3; D remains ambiguous. V was trimmed by 0 bases and J by 0 bases, leaving 4 bases between them. The CDR3 length is 14 residues. Per the germline V gene, CDR1 is SGHRS and CDR2 is YFSETQ. CDR3 DNA: TGCGCCAGCAGCTTGGGACACTCTGGAAACACCATATATTTT. This gives the protein CASSLGHSGNTIYF.

J is TRBJ2-7 and V is TRBV5-8; TRBD1 matches 10 bases. Per germline, CDR1 SGHTS and CDR2 YDEGEE. V was clipped by 5 bases and J by 3 bases; unmatched bases: 8. The CDR3 has 15 amino acids. The CDR3 spells CASRLPGTGDYEQYF. The CDR3 DNA is TGTGCCAGCAGGCTGCCCGGGACAGGGGACTACGAGCAGTACTTC.

The V call is TRBV5-1, the J call TRBJ2-3, with 8 positions matching TRBD1. The V gene's germline CDR1 is SGHRS and CDR2 YFSETQ. After removal of 6 bases from V and 4 bases from J, the junction contained 7 bases not matched to a gene. This CDR3 spans 14 amino acids. CDR3 DNA: TGCGCCAGCACTGATTCAGGGGGCGCAGATACGCAGTATTTT. Translation: CASTDSGGADTQYF. Variable domain in full (rest from reference TRBV5-1 and TRBJ2-3): KAGVTQTPRYLIKTRGQQVTLSCSPISGHRSVSWYQQTPGQGLQFLFEYFSETQRNKGNFPGRFSGRQFSNSRSEMNVSTLELGDSALYLCASTDSGGADTQYFGPGTRLTVL.

V gene TRBV19 combines with J gene TRBJ1-1; D is unresolved. Deletions cut 2 bases from V and 5 bases from J, with 15 bases between. There are 15 residues in the CDR3. The germline V gene encodes CDR1 LNHDA and CDR2 SQIVND (reference sequence). CDR3 protein: CASSISSGIETEAFF. As DNA, the CDR3 is TGTGCCAGTAGTATAAGCTCAGGAATAGAGACTGAAGCTTTCTTT.

The chain has TRBV6-1 and TRBJ2-2; TRBD1 or TRBD2 may be the D gene (5 bases each). Germline CDR1 MNHNS, CDR2 SASEGT. The CDR3 extends over 15 amino acids. Trimming took off 6 bases at V and 5 bases at J, with 16 bases between the two ends. CDR3 DNA sequence: TGTGCCAGCAGGACCGGGACGGCAAGAACCGGGGAGCTGTTTTTT. The encoded protein is CASRTGTARTGELFF.

DNA for the CDR3: TGCGCCAGCAGTCAAGGGACTAGCGGTAACAATGAGCAGTTCTTC. Translating gives CASSQGTSGNNEQFF. This rearrangement joins TRBV23-1 to TRBJ2-1; 11 positions agree with TRBD2. TRBV23-1 is an open reading frame whose function is uncertain. The CDR3 covers 15 residues. V lost 2 bases and J lost 5; bases outside the gene matches: 2.

The chain is built from TRBV6-6 and TRBJ2-7; tentatively, D is TRBD1 or TRBD2 (5 bases each). This CDR3 region has 15 residues. V gave up 2 bases and J gave up 6 bases, with 17 bases separating them. Germline loops: CDR1 MNHNY, CDR2 SVGAGI (reference sequence). The DNA for the CDR3 is TGTGCCAGCAGTTACGGGAGAGACAGAAGTCCCGAGCAGTACTTC. Translation: CASSYGRDRSPEQYF.

This clone was counted a few times. This chain links TRBV4-1 with TRBJ1-6; no firm D call. Trimming took 3 bases from V and 6 from J, leaving 6 bases between them. The CDR3 consists of 13 residues. Germline CDR1 is MGHRA and CDR2 is YSYEKL. The chain's CDR3 is CASSHPLNSPLHF. Here the CDR3 DNA reads TGCGCCAGCAGCCATCCACTTAATTCACCCCTCCACTTT.

This clone occurred once. The chain combines TRBV20-1 with TRBJ2-3; D is ambiguous. V lost 2 bases, J lost 6 bases, and 6 bases lay in between. Per the germline V gene, CDR1 is DFQATT and CDR2 is SNEGSKA (reference sequence). There are 11 residues in the CDR3. CDR3 in DNA: TGCAGTGCTAGACTAGTTGATACGCAGTATTTT. Translated, it gives CSARLVDTQYF.

DNA for the CDR3: TGTGCCAGCAGCTTCCCGACAGGGGAGAACACTGAAGCTTTCTTT. It specifies CASSFPTGENTEAFF. V gene TRBV5-4 combines with J gene TRBJ1-1, with 8 bases matching TRBD1. Germline trimming cut 2 bases from V and 1 base from J; bases unmatched to any gene: 4. This CDR3 region has 15 residues. CDR1 is SGHNT, CDR2 YYREEE, per germline (reference sequence).

J is TRBJ2-7 and V is TRBV2, with TRBD2 as a possible D gene (6 bases). Trimming removed 7 bases from V and 4 bases from J, with 11 bases in between. The CDR3 is made up of 12 amino acids. Germline CDR1 is SNHLY and CDR2 is FYNNEI. The CDR3 coding sequence is TGTGCCAGCACCGAGGCGGGGTACGAGCAGTACTTC. This translates into CASTEAGYEQYF.

The rearrangement uses TRBV9 and TRBJ2-3, with D possibly matching TRBD1 (6 bases). Trimming took 0 bases from V and 5 from J, leaving 10 bases between them. The CDR3 runs 14 residues. Per the germline V gene, CDR1 is SGDLS and CDR2 is YYNGEE. The CDR3 coding sequence is TGTGCCAGCAGCGTAGGCAGGGGCCGAGATACGCAGTATTTT. Encoded protein: CASSVGRGRDTQYF.

The DNA for the CDR3 is TGTGCCAGCAGCTCCCCGACTAGCAATGAGCAGTTCTTC. Protein: CASSSPTSNEQFF. The rearrangement links TRBV7-6 to TRBJ2-1; possible D gene TRBD2, 6 bases. This CDR3 comprises 13 residues. The V gene lost 4 bases and the J gene lost 6 bases, with 10 bases spanning the gap. CDR1 and CDR2 from the germline V gene are SGHVS and FNYEAQ. Looking up the rest from reference TRBV7-6 and TRBJ2-1 gives the full variable domain: GAGVSQSPRYKVTKRGQDVALRCDPISGHVSLYWYRQALGQGPEFLTYFNYEAQQDKSGLPNDRFSAERPEGSISTLTIQRTEQRDSAMYRCASSSPTSNEQFFGPGTRLTVL.

The chain combines TRBV21-1 with TRBJ2-7; the table's D call TRBD1 went unverified against the DNA. TRBV21-1 is listed as a pseudogene. CDR3 length: 17 amino acids. CDR3: CASSKKRTGVGSHEQYF. The CDR3 DNA reads as TGTGCCAGCAGCAAAAAACGCACAGGGGTCGGATCCCACGAGCAGTACTTC.

This sequence joins TRBV20-1 and TRBJ2-5; 7 nucleotides agree with TRBD1. The CDR3 has 11 residues. CDR1 and CDR2 from the germline V gene are DFQATT and SNEGSKA (reference sequence). Losses at the gene ends were 5 bases for V and 5 bases for J; bases not matched to a gene: 2. The CDR3 here is CSAPTGETQYF. DNA of the CDR3: TGCAGTGCTCCGACAGGGGAGACCCAGTACTTC.

The CDR3 region is CASSLGWNTEAFF. CDR3 coding DNA: TGCGCCAGCAGCTTGGGGTGGAACACTGAAGCTTTCTTT. This chain joins TRBV5-1 and TRBJ1-1; D is uncertain. V shed 0 bases and J shed 1 base, with 4 bases lying between them. The CDR3 covers 13 residues. Per the germline V gene, CDR1 is SGHRS and CDR2 is YFSETQ.

V and J are TRBV6-1 and TRBJ2-7, with TRBD1 as a possible D gene (6 bases). CDR1 MNHNS and CDR2 SASEGT come from the germline V gene. Deletions cut 5 bases from V and 0 bases from J, with 11 bases between. The CDR3 length is 14 residues. CDR3 nucleotides: TGTGCCAGCAGTTCCCGGGACACCTCCTACGAGCAGTACTTC. Translated, it gives CASSSRDTSYEQYF.

The gene calls are TRBV5-6 and TRBJ2-2; D possibly corresponds to TRBD1 (5 bases). The CDR3 sequence is 14 residues long. Trimming removed 5 bases at V and 7 bases at J, with 15 bases between. Germline V gives CDR1 SGHDT, CDR2 YYEEEE. CDR3 protein: CASREGRVNGELFF. The CDR3 nucleotides read TGTGCCAGCAGAGAAGGCAGGGTTAACGGGGAGCTGTTTTTT.

CDR3 in DNA: TGTGCCAGCAGCCCCTGGACAGGGATGAACGAGCAGTACTTC. Translated, it gives CASSPWTGMNEQYF. The genes are TRBV7-9 and TRBJ2-7, with TRBD1 matching 8 bases. Germline values: CDR1 SEHNR, CDR2 FQNEAQ (reference sequence). The CDR3 length is 14 residues. Trimming cost V 5 bases and J 5 bases; bases outside gene matches: 8.

The chain has TRBV29-1 and TRBJ1-2; D is unresolved. CDR1 and CDR2 from the germline V gene are SQVTM and ANQGSEA. V gave up 6 bases and J gave up 5 bases, with 16 bases separating them. The CDR3 covers 13 residues. The CDR3 DNA sequence: TGCAGCGTCGGGATACAAAAAAAATATGGCTACACCTTC. Encoded protein: CSVGIQKKYGYTF.